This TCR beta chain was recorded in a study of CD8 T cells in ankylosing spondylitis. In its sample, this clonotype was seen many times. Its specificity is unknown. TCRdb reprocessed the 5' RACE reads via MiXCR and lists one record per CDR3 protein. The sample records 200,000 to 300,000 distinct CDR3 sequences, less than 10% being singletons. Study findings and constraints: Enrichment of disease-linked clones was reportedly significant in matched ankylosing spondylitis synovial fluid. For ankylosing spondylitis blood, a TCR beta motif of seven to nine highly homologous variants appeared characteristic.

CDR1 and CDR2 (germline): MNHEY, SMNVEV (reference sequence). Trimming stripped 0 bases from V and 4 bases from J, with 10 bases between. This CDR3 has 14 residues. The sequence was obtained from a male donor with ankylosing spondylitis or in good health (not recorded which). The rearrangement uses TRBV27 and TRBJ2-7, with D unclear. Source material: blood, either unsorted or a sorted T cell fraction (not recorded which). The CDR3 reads CASSLSGSPYEQYF. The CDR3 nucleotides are TGTGCCAGCAGTTTATCGGGTTCACCGTACGAGCAGTACTTC.